What follows is one T cell receptor (beta chain) and its context. Its cognate antigen is unknown. Other DNA sequences in this sample translate to the same CDR3. The sample comes from a study of OX40 agonist ivuxolimab in advanced cancers. Study-wide results and caveats: Among the least clonally expanded were partial responders at 0.1-3.0 mg/kg. There were also nonresponders showing low normalized T-cell clonal expansion.

CDR1 and CDR2 from the germline V gene are GTSNPN and SVGIG (reference sequence). The CDR3 consists of 13 residues. V shed 2 bases, J shed 4 bases, and the junction held 3 bases outside the gene matches. Cycle 7 day 1, cycle 4 day 1, and baseline were the timepoints at which blood was sampled. TCRdb keeps only in-frame clones here, not all; method: immunoSEQ multiplex PCR. The repertoire holds around 150,000 clones, with 90% to 95% as singletons. The source of this sequence is an adult with an advanced solid tumor such as melanoma, head and neck, liver or kidney cancer. This chain links TRBV30 with TRBJ1-2; 8 bases are shared with TRBD1. The input for sequencing was CD4+ or CD8+ T cells sorted from blood, taken in a trial of the OX40 agonist ivuxolimab. CDR3 loop: CAWSRDRPYGYTF. CDR3 coding DNA: TGTGCCTGGAGTCGGGACAGGCCCTATGGCTACACCTTC.